This TCR beta chain stems from a study of blood T cell repertoires in COVID-19. Across the whole study: T cells, B-cell-depleted T cells, or PBMCs provided the cDNA or gDNA that served as material.

Per the germline V gene, CDR1 is SGHRS and CDR2 is YFSETQ. The CDR3 consists of 17 residues. Trimming stripped 0 bases from V and 8 bases from J, with 20 bases between. As processed by the authors: Reference gene primer amplification in the assay estimated nucleated cell counts. Only in-frame clones appear in the TCRdb table, and some are missing; sequencing was by immunoSEQ multiplex PCR. The DNA gave D and trimming, while V, J and clone size come from that table. The sample consists of 100,000 to 150,000 clones, less than 90% of them appearing once. This chain connects TRBV5-1 to TRBJ1-4, with a possible D match to TRBD1 (6 bases). The sequenced sample consisted of peripheral blood. The receptor comes from a woman under 40 who had recovered from COVID-19. For the CDR3, the DNA is TGCGCCAGCAGCTTGGCTTTAGGGAACAGGGTCCGCGAAAAACTGTTTTTT. Translated, it gives CASSLALGNRVREKLFF.